What follows are 21 T cell receptor beta chains derived from one specimen sequenced in a study of cytomegalovirus exposure and HLA in healthy donors. Primers included in the PCR were 60 Vbeta and 13 Jbeta primers. The data were produced by immunoSEQ multiplex PCR, yet TCRdb's version contains in-frame clones alone and is incomplete. The table records roughly 93,000 clones, around 72% of them present only once. Sequenced material: PBMCs. The receptor set was obtained from a young man in good health and CMV-seropositive.

The CDR3 is CAFAQGDNQPQHF. The DNA of the CDR3 is TGTGCCTTCGCCCAGGGGGACAATCAGCCCCAGCATTTT. The J gene is TRBJ1-5, the V gene TRBV30; 7 bases fit TRBD1. Germline V lookup: CDR1 GTSNPN, CDR2 SVGIG (reference sequence). The CDR3 is made up of 13 amino acids. Trimming removed 7 bases from V and 3 bases from J; junction bases left unmatched: 6.

V and J are TRBV15 and TRBJ2-6, with 8 bases that match TRBD1. V shed 5 bases, J shed 3 bases, and the junction held 15 bases outside the gene matches. Germline V lookup: CDR1 LNHNV, CDR2 YYDKDF (reference sequence). This CDR3 comprises 19 residues. This CDR3 is CATSARTGTGPGGANVLTF. DNA for the CDR3: TGTGCCACCAGCGCTCGGACCGGGACAGGTCCAGGTGGGGCCAACGTCCTGACTTTC.

The table lists this clone with a few counts. This chain links TRBV6-1 with TRBJ1-5; D unclear. V lost 7 bases and J lost 2, with 6 bases in between. Germline V gives CDR1 MNHNS, CDR2 SASEGT. CDR3 length: 12 residues. CDR3 protein: CASNQGNQPQHF. The CDR3 nucleotides read TGTGCCAGCAACCAGGGCAATCAGCCCCAGCATTTT.

This clone was seen once. The chain links TRBV29-1 to TRBJ2-5; the D gene is possibly TRBD1 (7 bases). The CDR3 is 10 amino acids. Germline V gene data show CDR1 as SQVTM and CDR2 as ANQGSEA. With 6 bases removed from V and 13 bases from J, the gap between germline ends came to 15 bases. CDR3: CSVVDREAYF. The CDR3 DNA is TGCAGCGTAGTCGACAGGGAGGCGTACTTC.

This chain links TRBV5-8 with TRBJ2-3; weak D call: TRBD1 (7 bases). The CDR3 extends over 15 amino acids. CDR1 and CDR2 (germline): SGHTS, YDEGEE. Trimming removed 4 bases at V and 2 bases at J, with 14 bases between. DNA of the CDR3: TGTGCCAGCAGCCCCAGGGGGGCACCCACAGATACGCAGTATTTT. Translation gives CASSPRGAPTDTQYF. The full variable domain, in which reference TRBV5-8 and TRBJ2-3 provide the parts outside the CDR3, is EAGVTQSPTHLIKTRGQQATLRCSPISGHTSVYWYQQALGLGLQFLLWYDEGEERNRGNFPPRFSGRQFPNYSSELNVNALELEDSALYLCASSPRGAPTDTQYFGPGTRLTVL.

This clone was detected only once. The junction shows a germline mismatch at one end, possibly a read error. This sample also contains other DNA sequences that code for the same CDR3. J is TRBJ1-6 and V is TRBV19, with 8 bases identical to TRBD1. This CDR3 has 15 residues. Germline values: CDR1 LNHDA, CDR2 SQIVND (reference sequence). As DNA, the CDR3 is TGTGCCAGCAGGGGTGACAGGGGACTTAATTCGCCCCTCCACTTT. It is translated as CASRGDRGLNSPLHF.

The V gene is TRBV9, the J gene TRBJ2-7, with TRBD1 as a possible D gene (6 bases). The CDR3 is 13 amino acids. Between the trimmed V and J ends, which lost 1 base and 6 bases, there was a span of 11 bases. The V gene's germline CDR1 is SGDLS and CDR2 YYNGEE. CDR3 residues: CASSVWDNGEQYF. The DNA for the CDR3 is TGTGCCAGCAGCGTATGGGACAACGGCGAGCAGTACTTC.

The CDR3 nucleotides read TGTGCCAGCAGCGTAGCCCCGGGGGGGAGTGGCTACACCTTC. Protein product: CASSVAPGGSGYTF. This chain joins TRBV9 and TRBJ1-2, with D perhaps matching TRBD1 (5 bases). V shed 0 bases and J shed 7 bases, with 13 bases lying between them. Germline loops: CDR1 SGDLS, CDR2 YYNGEE. The CDR3 extends over 14 amino acids.

This chain links TRBV15 with TRBJ2-3; 8 nucleotides agree with TRBD2. This CDR3 has 17 residues. The germline V gene has CDR1 LNHNV and CDR2 YYDKDF (reference sequence). Unmatched junction bases numbered 12, after V lost 5 bases and J lost 2 bases. CDR3: CATSGEGLAHTTDTQYF. Here the CDR3 DNA reads TGTGCCACCAGCGGCGAAGGACTAGCTCACACCACAGATACGCAGTATTTT. The full variable domain, rest sourced from reference TRBV15 and TRBJ2-3, is DAMVIQNPRYQVTQFGKPVTLSCSQTLNHNVMYWYQQKSSQAPKLLFHYYDKDFNNEADTPDNFQSRRPNTSFCFLDIRSPGLGDTAMYLCATSGEGLAHTTDTQYFGPGTRLTVL.

This clone was seen only a few times. V is TRBV19 and J is TRBJ2-7, with 11 positions matching TRBD1. CDR1 and CDR2 from the germline V gene are LNHDA and SQIVND (reference sequence). Losses at the gene ends were 6 bases for V and 5 bases for J; bases not matched to a gene: 9. This CDR3 comprises 15 residues. The CDR3 protein is CASRYGQGAFDEQYF. The DNA for the CDR3 is TGTGCCAGTAGGTACGGACAGGGGGCTTTCGACGAGCAGTACTTC.

This clone showed up just a few times. CDR3: CASSSTGTGLNTEAFF. The CDR3 DNA reads as TGTGCCAGCAGCTCAACCGGGACAGGGTTGAACACTGAAGCTTTCTTT. This chain connects TRBV7-3 to TRBJ1-1; 9 nucleotides align to TRBD1. Germline V gene sequence: CDR1 SGHTA, CDR2 FQGTGA. J was trimmed by 0 bases and V by 4 bases; bases with no gene match: 6. The CDR3 covers 16 residues.

This chain connects TRBV9 to TRBJ1-4; D is undetermined. The CDR3 consists of 13 residues. Deletions cut 0 bases from V and 5 bases from J, with 5 bases between. Per the germline V gene, CDR1 is SGDLS and CDR2 is YYNGEE. CDR3 sequence: CASSVASNEKLFF. The CDR3 DNA reads TGTGCCAGCAGCGTAGCGTCGAATGAAAAACTGTTTTTT.

This clone has more than one count but fewer than ten. The V call is TRBV14, the J call TRBJ1-1; 7 positions match TRBD1. The CDR3 is made up of 15 amino acids. CDR1 is SGHDN, CDR2 FVKESK, per germline. With 2 bases clipped from V and 3 bases from J, the junction kept 6 bases outside the gene matches. The DNA of the CDR3 is TGTGCCAGCAGCCAACCAGACAGGGTGTACACTGAAGCTTTCTTT. It yields the protein CASSQPDRVYTEAFF.

This clone came up a few times. The genes are TRBV9 and TRBJ2-1; D is possibly TRBD1 (5 bases). Trimming stripped 4 bases from V and 4 bases from J, with 9 bases between. CDR1 SGDLS and CDR2 YYNGEE come from the germline V gene. The CDR3 is made up of 13 amino acids. CDR3 region: CASSITGYNEQFF. The DNA for the CDR3 is TGTGCCAGCAGCATTACAGGTTACAATGAGCAGTTCTTC. The complete variable domain, with remaining parts taken from reference TRBV9 and TRBJ2-1, reads DSGVTQTPKHLITATGQRVTLRCSPRSGDLSVYWYQQSLDQGLQFLIQYYNGEERAKGNILERFSAQQFPDLHSELNLSSLELGDSALYFCASSITGYNEQFFGPGTRLTVL.

The chain recombines TRBV5-1 with TRBJ1-1; D might be TRBD1 (5 bases). The CDR3 covers 17 residues. Germline CDR1 is SGHRS and CDR2 is YFSETQ. V lost 5 bases and J 5 bases, leaving 25 bases between the germline ends. CDR3 nucleotides: TGCGCCAGCAGGTCGGACCGTGTGGGGCCGGGTAGGACTGAAGCTTTCTTT. Protein product: CASRSDRVGPGRTEAFF.

The gene calls are TRBV30 and TRBJ2-3; TRBD1 agrees at 8 bases. Germline assignment: CDR1 GTSNPN and CDR2 SVGIG (reference sequence). V trimming: 2 bases; J trimming: 5 bases; junction bases outside the gene matches: 18. The CDR3 covers 18 residues. In nucleotides, the CDR3 is TGTGCCTGGAGTAATACTCAGCGGACAGGGATGCGAAGAGATACGCAGTATTTT. It translates to CAWSNTQRTGMRRDTQYF.

The gene calls are TRBV7-9 and TRBJ2-1, with 7 bases that match TRBD1. CDR3 length equals 16 residues. V shed 3 bases, J shed 4 bases, and the junction held 9 bases outside the gene matches. CDR1 SEHNR and CDR2 FQNEAQ come from the germline V gene (reference sequence). The chain's CDR3 is CASSFSSGTAYNEQFF. In DNA, the CDR3 is TGTGCCAGCAGCTTTTCATCCGGGACAGCTTACAATGAGCAGTTCTTC.

This clone was seen a single time. The rearrangement uses TRBV2 and TRBJ1-4, with a weak D call TRBD1 (6 bases). Per the germline V gene, CDR1 is SNHLY and CDR2 is FYNNEI. Trimming took 7 bases from V and 2 from J, leaving 11 bases between them. This CDR3 is built from 14 residues. CDR3 sequence: CASTLDSTNEKLFF. CDR3 DNA sequence: TGTGCCAGCACCTTGGACAGCACTAATGAAAAACTGTTTTTT.

This clone was found a few times. CDR3 amino acids: CASSLEGRANEQFF. DNA for the CDR3: TGTGCCAGCAGCTTAGAAGGCAGGGCGAATGAGCAGTTCTTC. The chain combines TRBV5-6 with TRBJ2-1; tentatively, D is TRBD1 (5 bases). This CDR3 has 14 amino acids. Trimming pared 2 bases from V and 7 bases from J, leaving 13 bases between. CDR1 SGHDT and CDR2 YYEEEE come from the germline V gene. The full variable domain, in which reference TRBV5-6 and TRBJ2-1 provide the parts outside the CDR3, is DAGVTQSPTHLIKTRGQQVTLRCSPKSGHDTVSWYQQALGQGPQFIFQYYEEEERQRGNFPDRFSGHQFPNYSSELNVNALLLGDSALYLCASSLEGRANEQFFGPGTRLTVL.

V gene TRBV27 combines with J gene TRBJ1-1, with 11 bases identical to TRBD1. This CDR3 comprises 14 residues. With 8 bases clipped from V and 1 base from J, the junction kept 3 bases outside the gene matches. Germline assignment: CDR1 MNHEY and CDR2 SMNVEV (reference sequence). In DNA, the CDR3 is TGTGCCAGCTGGGGGACAGGGGGGAACACTGAAGCTTTCTTT. Encoded protein: CASWGTGGNTEAFF.

The rearrangement uses TRBV18 and TRBJ2-7; possible D gene TRBD1, 6 bases. The CDR3 consists of 14 residues. Germline V CDR1 and CDR2: KGHSH, LQKENI. V lost 3 bases, J lost 0 bases, and 9 bases lay in between. Written as DNA, the CDR3 is TGTGCCAGCTCACCCACAGGGAGCTCCTACGAGCAGTACTTC. Its protein is CASSPTGSSYEQYF.